Sequencing of this TCR beta chain was carried out in a study of shared clonotypes between healthy human individuals. Study overall: CD4 naive cells filled three plates per donor, CD4 memory three, CD8 naive two and CD8 memory one.

Sequencing was performed with immunoSEQ multiplex PCR; in TCRdb, only in-frame clones are kept and a portion is missing. The sample holds fewer than 1.4 million clones, 75% to 85% seen once. CDR3 length: 19 residues. Germline lookup yields CDR1 KGHSH and CDR2 LQKENI. Deletions cut 3 bases from V and 2 bases from J, with 20 bases between. Sequencing input: memory CD4+ T cells from PBMCs. Subset: CD45RA-negative fraction. This receptor was identified in a man in his late teens or twenties in good health. Some clones in this sample may be carry-over from other donors' samples. The V and J genes are TRBV18 and TRBJ2-6; tentatively, D is TRBD1 or TRBD2 (5 bases each). The CDR3 coding sequence is TGTGCCAGCTCACCCCTTGCGTGGGGGTTTTCACCTGGGGCCAACGTCCTGACTTTC. Translated: CASSPLAWGFSPGANVLTF.